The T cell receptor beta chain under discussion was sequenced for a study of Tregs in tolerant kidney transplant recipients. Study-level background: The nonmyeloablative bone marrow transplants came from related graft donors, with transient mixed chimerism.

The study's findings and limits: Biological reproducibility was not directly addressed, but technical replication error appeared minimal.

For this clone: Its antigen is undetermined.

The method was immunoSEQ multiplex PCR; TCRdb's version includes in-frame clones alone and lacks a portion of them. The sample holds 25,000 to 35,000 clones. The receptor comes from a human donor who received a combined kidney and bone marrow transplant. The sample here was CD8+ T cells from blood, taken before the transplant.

CDR3 amino acids: CASSPPGRGVQETQYF. Incomplete CDR3 DNA: TGTGCCAGCTCACCACCGGGACGGGGGGTCCAAGAGACC. This chain uses TRBV18 with TRBJ2-5, with 7 bases that match TRBD2. The missing CDR3 end, 3 residues past where the read stops, is filled in from the germline J gene. This CDR3 is built from 16 residues. The V gene end was trimmed by 0 bases and the J gene end by 1 base; junction bases not matched to a gene: 5. Germline CDR1 is KGHSH and CDR2 is LQKENI.